This record looks at one TCR beta chain sequence and its context. This sample stems from a study of cytomegalovirus exposure and HLA in healthy donors. Primers: 60 Vbeta forward and 13 Jbeta reverse. Profiling relied on immunoSEQ multiplex PCR, and the TCRdb table lists in-frame clones only, not all of them. The sample lists 170,000 or so clones, roughly three quarters occurring once. The junction had 9 bases not matched to a gene; V was cut back by 2 bases and J by 2 bases. The germline gives CDR1 MDHEN, CDR2 SYDVKM. This CDR3 comprises 17 residues. Specimen: PBMCs. This clonotype was sampled from a male donor in good health and CMV-seronegative. This chain connects TRBV28 to TRBJ1-5; 7 bases are a match to TRBD1. The CDR3 here is CASSLPLRQGGNQPQHF. The CDR3 bases are TGTGCCAGCAGTTTACCCCTCCGACAGGGAGGCAATCAGCCCCAGCATTTT.